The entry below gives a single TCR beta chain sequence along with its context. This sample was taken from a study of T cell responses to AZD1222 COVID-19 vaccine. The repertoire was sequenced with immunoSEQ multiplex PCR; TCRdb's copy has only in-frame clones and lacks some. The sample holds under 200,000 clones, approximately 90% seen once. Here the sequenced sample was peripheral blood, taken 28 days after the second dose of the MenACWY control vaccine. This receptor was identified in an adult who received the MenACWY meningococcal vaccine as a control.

This CDR3 reads CAWYPANYGYTF. CDR3 in DNA: TGTGCCTGGTACCCGGCCAACTATGGCTACACCTTC. The rearrangement uses TRBV30 and TRBJ1-2; D is unclear. V lost 5 bases and J lost 2, with 9 bases in between. Germline loops: CDR1 GTSNPN, CDR2 SVGIG (reference sequence). The CDR3 contains 12 residues.